Following are 21 T cell receptor beta chains from one sample sequenced in a study of blood T cells in healthy people across ages. Using a J-beta primer mix together with a sample-barcoded 5' primer, a second PCR was run for roughly 6 to 11 cycles. A single record per CDR3 protein comes from TCRdb applying MiXCR to the 5' RACE reads. The table records under 750,000 distinct CDR3 sequences, around 48% of them present only once. The sample consisted of blood. These receptors all stem from an elderly man in good health.

This clonotype was observed a handful of times. This rearrangement joins TRBV7-9 to TRBJ2-3, with a weak D call TRBD1 (5 bases). The CDR3 has 13 amino acids. In germline, CDR1 is SEHNR, CDR2 FQNEAQ (reference sequence). Deletions cut 4 bases from V and 2 bases from J, with 7 bases between. This CDR3 reads CASSWGVTDTQYF. CDR3 nucleotides: TGTGCCAGCAGCTGGGGCGTCACAGATACGCAGTATTTT.

This clonotype was seen ten or more times. This sequence may be a read error, since a much larger clone differs from it by one base. The chain employs TRBV6-6 and TRBJ2-5, with D unclear. The CDR3 covers 12 residues. The germline gives CDR1 MNHNY, CDR2 SVGAGI (reference sequence). The ends were cut back, 0 bases at V and 11 bases at J, with 10 bases in the middle. CDR3 loop: CASSYSEYEQYF. The CDR3 DNA sequence: TGTGCCAGCAGTTACTCGGAGTATGAGCAGTACTTC.

This clonotype was found a few times. This chain connects TRBV4-3 to TRBJ1-6, with 10 bases matching TRBD1. The CDR3 extends over 14 amino acids. The trim removed 6 bases at V and 9 bases at J, leaving 5 bases unmatched. Germline V gives CDR1 LGHNA, CDR2 YSLEER. The CDR3 DNA sequence: TGCGCCAGCAGTGCCGGGACAGGGGTTTCACCCCTCCACTTT. It is translated as CASSAGTGVSPLHF.

The V call is TRBV28, the J call TRBJ2-3, with a weak D call TRBD1 (6 bases). Germline loops: CDR1 MDHEN, CDR2 SYDVKM. The CDR3 has 14 amino acids. The V and J ends lost 4 bases and 0 bases respectively, with 8 bases between them. The CDR3 loop reads CASSSTGSTDTQYF. CDR3 nucleotide sequence: TGTGCCAGCAGTTCTACAGGGAGCACAGATACGCAGTATTTT.

This clonotype was found many times. The V call is TRBV6-6, the J call TRBJ1-2, with 7 bases that match TRBD1. The germline V gene has CDR1 MNHNY and CDR2 SVGAGI (reference sequence). The CDR3 has 13 residues. V lost 6 bases to trimming and J lost 6 bases; unmatched junction nucleotides: 7. The DNA of the CDR3 is TGTGCCAGCAGATCCACAGGGGCGGATGGCTACACCTTC. Protein sequence: CASRSTGADGYTF.

This clonotype was found a few times. J is TRBJ2-5 and V is TRBV10-2; TRBD2 matches 7 bases. V lost 7 bases and J lost 5; bases outside the gene matches: 16. There are 16 residues in the CDR3. Germline CDR1 and CDR2: WSHSY and SAAADI. In DNA, the CDR3 is TGCGCCAGCACCGATTGGCGACTCGCGGGGGTGGAGACCCAGTACTTC. It specifies CASTDWRLAGVETQYF.

The gene calls are TRBV15 and TRBJ2-3, with TRBD2 matching 11 bases. Per the germline V gene, CDR1 is LNHNV and CDR2 is YYDKDF (reference sequence). V was pared by 0 bases and J by 2 bases, with 7 bases of the junction left unmatched. This CDR3 is 18 amino acids long. The CDR3 DNA sequence: TGTGCCACCAGCAGAGATGCTGGGGGACTAGCGGTCACAGATACGCAGTATTTT. Encoded protein: CATSRDAGGLAVTDTQYF.

The chain links TRBV4-3 to TRBJ2-1; 12 positions agree with TRBD2. Unmatched junction bases numbered 7, after V lost 3 bases and J lost 7 bases. Germline CDR1 LGHNA, CDR2 YSLEER. This CDR3 is 16 amino acids long. CDR3 amino acids: CASSQGLAGLRNEQFF. The CDR3, as DNA: TGCGCCAGCAGCCAGGGACTAGCGGGCCTTCGGAATGAGCAGTTCTTC.

This clonotype was found a few times. The chain links TRBV11-1 to TRBJ2-1; D is unresolved. The CDR3 spans 13 residues. V lost 1 base and J 7 bases, leaving 8 bases between the germline ends. Germline assignment: CDR1 SGHAT and CDR2 FQDESV (reference sequence). The chain's CDR3 is CASSLDIQNEQFF. CDR3 sequence (DNA): TGTGCCAGCAGCTTAGACATCCAGAATGAGCAGTTCTTC.

This sequence joins TRBV9 and TRBJ2-1, with a weak D call TRBD2 (5 bases). The CDR3 extends over 15 amino acids. V was cut by 5 bases and J by 2 bases, with 14 bases left in between. CDR1 SGDLS and CDR2 YYNGEE come from the germline V gene. The CDR3 DNA reads TGTGCCAGCAGTAACTTACGAGCGGCCTACAATGAGCAGTTCTTC. This codes for CASSNLRAAYNEQFF.

The rearrangement uses TRBV10-2 and TRBJ1-2; D is unclear. CDR3 length: 13 residues. V was trimmed by 2 bases and J by 3 bases, leaving 7 bases between them. CDR1 is WSHSY, CDR2 SAAADI, per germline. CDR3 amino acids: CASSEHVDYGYTF. CDR3 in DNA: TGCGCCAGCAGTGAGCACGTGGACTATGGCTACACCTTC.

The chain joins TRBV2 to TRBJ2-5; TRBD2 matches 11 bases. The V gene end was trimmed by 9 bases and the J gene end by 3 bases; junction bases not matched to a gene: 6. The CDR3 is 14 amino acids. Germline loops: CDR1 SNHLY, CDR2 FYNNEI. CDR3 in amino acids: CASMKGLAEETQYF. The CDR3, as DNA: TGTGCCAGTATGAAGGGACTAGCGGAAGAGACCCAGTACTTC.

This chain joins TRBV5-6 and TRBJ2-1; D ambiguous. Germline CDR1 SGHDT, CDR2 YYEEEE. V was cut by 5 bases and J by 0 bases, with 15 bases left in between. This CDR3 region has 16 residues. CDR3 sequence: CASRRPGLGSYNEQFF. The CDR3 bases are TGTGCCAGCAGGCGCCCAGGTTTGGGCTCCTACAATGAGCAGTTCTTC.

The V and J genes are TRBV29-1 and TRBJ1-2, with D perhaps TRBD1 (6 bases). Germline-derived CDR1 and CDR2 are SQVTM and ANQGSEA. Trimming shortened V by 1 base and J by 0 bases, and 9 bases separated the two germline ends. The length of the CDR3 is 14 residues. As DNA, the CDR3 is TGCAGCGTTGAAGGACAGGATTCTAACTATGGCTACACCTTC. Its protein product is CSVEGQDSNYGYTF.

In this sample, this clonotype turned up a few times. The CDR3, as DNA: TGTGCCAGCAGTTTAGTTTATCAGGTGGGGCAGACCTACGAGCAGTACTTC. This sequence encodes CASSLVYQVGQTYEQYF. This chain links TRBV12-3 or TRBV12-4 with TRBJ2-7; D possibly corresponds to TRBD1 (5 bases). CDR3 length equals 17 residues. V was pared by 1 base and J by 2 bases, with 18 bases between.

This chain connects TRBV4-1 to TRBJ2-5; 8 positions agree with TRBD1. The germline V gene has CDR1 MGHRA and CDR2 YSYEKL. The V and J ends lost 3 bases and 4 bases, in that order; junction bases with no gene match: 13. The CDR3 consists of 17 residues. In DNA, the CDR3 is TGCGCCAGCAGCCAGCAAAAGACAGGGGCCAGAGGAGAGACCCAGTACTTC. It codes for CASSQQKTGARGETQYF.

This clonotype was seen a handful of times. The rearrangement joins TRBV12-3 or TRBV12-4 to TRBJ1-5, with D possibly TRBD1 on 5 matching bases. The CDR3 totals 15 residues. The germline V and J ends were trimmed by 6 bases and 4 bases, with 16 bases remaining between them. CDR3 in amino acids: CASSSGGRGNQPQHF. In DNA form, the CDR3 reads TGTGCCAGCAGCTCGGGCGGGCGGGGGAATCAGCCCCAGCATTTT.

The chain joins TRBV6-5 to TRBJ1-2; D gene ambiguous. Trimming took 3 bases from V and 4 from J, leaving 9 bases between them. Germline V gene lookup returns CDR1 MNHEY and CDR2 SVGAGI. CDR3 size: 13 residues. The CDR3 reads CASSYRSPYGYTF. CDR3 in DNA: TGTGCCAGCAGTTATCGGTCACCCTATGGCTACACCTTC.

This clonotype was found a few times. This chain joins TRBV27 and TRBJ2-1; either TRBD1 or TRBD2 may fit D (5 bases each). Germline values: CDR1 MNHEY, CDR2 SMNVEV (reference sequence). V lost 5 bases and J 5 bases, leaving 16 bases between the germline ends. The CDR3 sequence is 15 residues long. Written as DNA, the CDR3 is TGTGCCAGCAGTCTCGGGACCCTGGGCAACAATGAGCAGTTCTTC. Protein product: CASSLGTLGNNEQFF.

The rearrangement uses TRBV7-9 and TRBJ2-3; 10 bases match TRBD1. J was trimmed by 1 base and V by 4 bases; bases with no gene match: 11. Looked up from germline, CDR1 is SEHNR and CDR2 is FQNEAQ (reference sequence). CDR3 length: 18 amino acids. The CDR3 protein is CASSSAGQGQGGTDTQYF. The CDR3 DNA reads TGTGCCAGCAGCTCCGCGGGACAGGGGCAAGGAGGCACAGATACGCAGTATTTT.

This clonotype is a singleton in its sample. The chain is built from TRBV18 and TRBJ2-1; either TRBD1 or TRBD2 may fit D (5 bases each). V lost 8 bases and J 13 bases, leaving 18 bases between the germline ends. The CDR3 sequence is 12 residues long. The germline V gene has CDR1 KGHSH and CDR2 LQKENI. The CDR3, as DNA: TGTGCCAGCGCACTGCGTCGAGGGGATCAGTTCTTC. Amino acids: CASALRRGDQFF.